This TCR beta chain was identified in a study of T cells in Graves' hyperthyroidism and ophthalmopathy. CDR1 is SGDLS, CDR2 YYNGEE, per germline. Trimming at V came to 0 bases and at J to 6 bases, leaving 4 bases not matched to a gene. The CDR3 totals 15 residues. RNA transcripts provided the source from which TCR beta CDR3 regions were amplified. The TCR CDR3 first-round RT-PCR relied on the HTBI primer set. TCRdb analysed the multiplex PCR reads with MiXCR anew, one entry per CDR3 protein. The sample lists over 700,000 distinct CDR3 sequences, 38% occurring once. J is TRBJ2-2 and V is TRBV9; 8 nucleotides line up with TRBD2. This sequence was found in a man between 18 and 35 years old with Graves' hyperthyroidism. The specimen sequenced was blood. CDR3 protein: CASSVENSGAGELFF. For the CDR3, the DNA is TGTGCCAGCAGCGTAGAGAATAGCGGGGCCGGGGAGCTGTTTTTT.